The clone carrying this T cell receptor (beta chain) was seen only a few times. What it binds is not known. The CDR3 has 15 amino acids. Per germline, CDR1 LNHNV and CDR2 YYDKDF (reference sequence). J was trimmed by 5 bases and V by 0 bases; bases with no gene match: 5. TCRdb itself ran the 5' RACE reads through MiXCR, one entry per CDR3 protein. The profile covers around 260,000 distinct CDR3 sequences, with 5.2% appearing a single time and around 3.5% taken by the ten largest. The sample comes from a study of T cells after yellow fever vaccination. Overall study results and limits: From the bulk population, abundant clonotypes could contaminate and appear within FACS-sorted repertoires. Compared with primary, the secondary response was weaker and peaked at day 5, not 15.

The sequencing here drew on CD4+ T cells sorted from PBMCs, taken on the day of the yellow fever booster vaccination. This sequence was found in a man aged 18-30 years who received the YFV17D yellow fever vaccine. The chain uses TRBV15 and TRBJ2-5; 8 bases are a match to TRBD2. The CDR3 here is CATSRDPGGAETQYF. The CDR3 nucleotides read TGTGCCACCAGCAGAGACCCCGGGGGGGCGGAGACCCAGTACTTC.